One and the same sample provided the 30 T cell receptor beta chains below, sequenced in a study of T cells in Graves' hyperthyroidism and ophthalmopathy. From RNA transcripts, TCR beta CDR3 regions were amplified. The HTBI primer set was used in a first-round RT-PCR of the TCR CDR3. TCRdb ran MiXCR on the multiplex PCR reads and lists one entry per CDR3 protein. This repertoire shows about 360,000 distinct CDR3 sequences, around 13% found once; its top ten account for around 9.2%. Sequenced sample: blood. These receptor sequences come from a young woman with Graves' hyperthyroidism.

This clonotype was recorded many times. This chain uses TRBV30 with TRBJ1-2, with D perhaps matching TRBD1 (5 bases). The length of the CDR3 is 13 residues. CDR1 is GTSNPN, CDR2 SVGIG, per germline (reference sequence). V was clipped by 5 bases and J by 4 bases, with 14 bases between them. The CDR3 region is CAWDFKGPYGYTF. Written as DNA, the CDR3 is TGTGCCTGGGATTTCAAGGGGCCCTATGGCTACACCTTC.

A word on this clonotype: A read error may account for a junction end that differs from germline. The V gene is TRBV10-3, the J gene TRBJ1-1; D is ambiguous. This CDR3 is built from 12 residues. Per the germline V gene, CDR1 is ENHRY and CDR2 is SYGVKD. Here the CDR3 reads CAIGDYRAEAFF. The DNA of the CDR3 is TGTGCCATCGGTGACTACCGGGCTGAAGCTTTCTTT.

The chain links TRBV19 to TRBJ2-1; 10 bases are shared with TRBD1. Germline CDR1 reads LNHDA; CDR2 reads SQIVND (reference sequence). The trim removed 5 bases at V and 6 bases at J, leaving 7 bases unmatched. CDR3 length: 15 amino acids. The CDR3 nucleotides are TGTGCCAGTAGTCTCCGGGACAGGGGAAGCAATGAGCAGTTCTTC. Encoded protein: CASSLRDRGSNEQFF.

This clonotype was observed many times. The chain has TRBV12-3 or TRBV12-4 and TRBJ2-2; 7 bases are shared with TRBD1. CDR3 length: 18 residues. V was clipped by 2 bases and J by 0 bases; unmatched bases: 9. The chain's CDR3 is CASSLRGGGNTNTGELFF. In nucleotides, the CDR3 is TGTGCCAGCAGTTTAAGAGGGGGCGGAAACACGAACACCGGGGAGCTGTTTTTT.

The rearrangement uses TRBV2 and TRBJ1-6; TRBD1 aligns across 7 bases. Germline loops: CDR1 SNHLY, CDR2 FYNNEI. The CDR3 extends over 14 amino acids. V was pared by 4 bases and J by 9 bases, with 6 bases of the junction left unmatched. CDR3 region: CASSARDSGSPLHF. CDR3 sequence (DNA): TGTGCCAGCAGTGCCCGGGACAGTGGTTCACCCCTCCACTTT. Filled out from reference TRBV2 and TRBJ1-6, the complete variable domain reads EPEVTQTPSHQVTQMGQEVILRCVPISNHLYFYWYRQILGQKVEFLVSFYNNEISEKSEIFDDQFSVERPDGSNFTLKIRSTKLEDSAMYFCASSARDSGSPLHFGNGTRLTVT.

This clonotype was counted many times. Here the CDR3 reads CSASSGGNEQYF. The CDR3 DNA sequence: TGCAGTGCCAGTAGCGGGGGTAACGAGCAGTACTTC. V and J are TRBV20-1 and TRBJ2-7; 9 nucleotides line up with TRBD2. The CDR3 sequence is 12 residues long. J was trimmed by 5 bases and V by 6 bases; bases with no gene match: 5. Looked up from germline, CDR1 is DFQATT and CDR2 is SNEGSKA (reference sequence).

This clonotype was picked up many times. This chain connects TRBV28 to TRBJ1-2, with D perhaps matching TRBD1 (5 bases). The ends were cut back, 6 bases at V and 2 bases at J, with 13 bases in the middle. The CDR3 extends over 14 amino acids. In germline, CDR1 is MDHEN, CDR2 SYDVKM. In nucleotides, the CDR3 is TGTGCCAGCAGCCAGGGCCCGGGGAACTATGGCTACACCTTC. This gives the protein CASSQGPGNYGYTF.

This clonotype has ten or more counts. The chain couples TRBV20-1 to TRBJ1-2, with D perhaps TRBD1 (6 bases). CDR1 and CDR2 (germline): DFQATT, SNEGSKA (reference sequence). This CDR3 spans 15 amino acids. V dropped 6 bases and J dropped 0 bases, with 17 bases sitting between them. This CDR3 reads CSATGSSQANYGYTF. The CDR3 DNA follows: TGCAGTGCCACAGGGAGTTCTCAAGCTAACTATGGCTACACCTTC.

There are many counts of this clonotype. V usage is TRBV28 and J usage is TRBJ2-7; D is undetermined. Trimming left V 5 bases short and J 2 bases short, with 10 bases between. The CDR3 runs to 13 residues. Germline CDR1 and CDR2: MDHEN and SYDVKM. CDR3 amino acids: CASSPHGAYEQYF. The CDR3 nucleotides are TGTGCCAGCAGTCCACACGGAGCCTACGAGCAGTACTTC.

Regarding this clonotype: One end of the junction fails to match germline, which may point to a read error. The chain is built from TRBV13 and TRBJ1-3; D ambiguous. This CDR3 region has 15 residues. Germline lookup yields CDR1 PRHDT and CDR2 FYEKMQ (reference sequence). In nucleotides, the CDR3 is TGTGCCAGCAGCCTAGGACGCAACTCTGGAAACACCATATATTTT. Its protein is CASSLGRNSGNTIYF.

The sample holds a few counts of this clonotype. V and J are TRBV28 and TRBJ1-6; D gene ambiguous. The CDR3 has 13 amino acids. CDR1 is MDHEN, CDR2 SYDVKM, per germline. Trimming left V 5 bases short and J 9 bases short, with 11 bases between. Here the CDR3 reads CASSLQSGSPLHF. CDR3 nucleotides: TGTGCCAGCAGTCTCCAGTCGGGTTCACCCCTCCACTTT.

This clonotype was observed many times. The V gene is TRBV9, the J gene TRBJ1-1, with D possibly being TRBD1 (5 bases). The germline V gene has CDR1 SGDLS and CDR2 YYNGEE. Trimming stripped 3 bases from V and 5 bases from J, with 20 bases between. The CDR3 length is 16 residues. CDR3 protein: CASSAETGTLGTEAFF. The CDR3 coding sequence is TGTGCCAGCAGCGCCGAAACCGGGACCCTGGGGACTGAAGCTTTCTTT.

This clonotype was picked up one time. Its ends do not fully match the called genes, so a read error is possible. The gene calls are TRBV5-5 and TRBJ2-2, with D uncertain. There are 15 residues in the CDR3. Germline CDR1 reads SGHKS; CDR2 reads YYEKEE (reference sequence). CDR3: CASSQQVTNTGELFF. CDR3 bases: TGCGCCAGCAGCCAACAAGTTACGAACACCGGGGAGCTGTTTTTT.

This clonotype was seen at least ten times. The chain uses TRBV11-2 and TRBJ2-3, with TRBD1 matching 7 bases. Germline values: CDR1 SGHAT, CDR2 FQNNGV. The CDR3 has 16 residues. V shed 4 bases, J shed 0 bases, and the junction held 7 bases outside the gene matches. The chain's CDR3 is CASSSLDRTSTDTQYF. CDR3 coding DNA: TGTGCCAGCAGCTCACTGGACAGGACTAGCACAGATACGCAGTATTTT.

This clonotype ranks as medium-sized. The rearrangement uses TRBV12-3 or TRBV12-4 and TRBJ2-1; 8 positions match TRBD2. This CDR3 spans 15 amino acids. Trimming cost V 10 bases and J 1 base; bases outside gene matches: 9. In nucleotides, the CDR3 is TGTGCCACCCGGGGGAGCGGGAGATCCTACAATGAGCAGTTCTTC. Translating it yields CATRGSGRSYNEQFF.

The sample holds many counts of this clonotype. V and J are TRBV11-1 and TRBJ1-1, with 8 bases that match TRBD1. There are 14 residues in the CDR3. V shed 5 bases, J shed 5 bases, and the junction held 7 bases outside the gene matches. The germline gives CDR1 SGHAT, CDR2 FQDESV (reference sequence). The CDR3 is CASSPDRDRTEAFF. DNA of the CDR3: TGTGCCAGCAGCCCGGACAGGGATCGGACTGAAGCTTTCTTT.

A note on this clonotype: Possible read error: a much larger clone is one base away. The J gene is TRBJ2-7, the V gene TRBV7-2, with TRBD1 matching 8 bases. V shed 5 bases, J shed 3 bases, and the junction held 9 bases outside the gene matches. The CDR3 totals 15 residues. The germline V gene has CDR1 SGHTA and CDR2 FQGNSA. CDR3: CASSPSRGLVYEQYF. The DNA of the CDR3 is TGTGCCAGCAGCCCATCCAGGGGGCTGGTCTACGAGCAGTACTTC.

The V call is TRBV5-4, the J call TRBJ2-5, with a weak D call TRBD1 (6 bases). Germline CDR1 is SGHNT and CDR2 is YYREEE (reference sequence). The CDR3 totals 14 residues. With 0 bases removed from V and 4 bases from J, the gap between germline ends came to 10 bases. The CDR3 DNA reads as TGTGCCAGCAGCTTGGGGGACACTCGAGAGACCCAGTACTTC. Its protein product is CASSLGDTRETQYF.

This clonotype was detected only a few times. The chain couples TRBV29-1 to TRBJ1-2; no reliable D call. Germline V gives CDR1 SQVTM, CDR2 ANQGSEA. This CDR3 has 12 residues. V lost 6 bases and J lost 7, with 15 bases in between. CDR3: CSVVMGITGYTF. CDR3 sequence (DNA): TGCAGCGTGGTGATGGGAATTACTGGCTACACCTTC.

This clonotype has ten or more counts. The J gene is TRBJ1-1, the V gene TRBV2; 7 bases are shared with TRBD1. Germline V CDR1 and CDR2: SNHLY, FYNNEI. This CDR3 comprises 15 residues. Germline trimming cut 7 bases from V and 0 bases from J; bases unmatched to any gene: 8. The CDR3 is CASTRQGALNTEAFF. The CDR3 DNA sequence: TGTGCCAGCACCCGACAGGGCGCCTTGAACACTGAAGCTTTCTTT.

Ten or more counts support this clonotype. The chain couples TRBV30 to TRBJ1-1; no definite D call. The CDR3 sequence is 14 residues long. CDR1 and CDR2 from the germline V gene are GTSNPN and SVGIG (reference sequence). V was shortened by 1 base and J by 0 bases, with 9 bases between the two germline ends. The CDR3 DNA sequence: TGTGCCTGGAGTGAGGGTCGGGTGAACACTGAAGCTTTCTTT. It encodes CAWSEGRVNTEAFF.

The V and J genes are TRBV5-1 and TRBJ2-1; TRBD1 matches at 9 bases. The CDR3 sequence is 16 residues long. Trimming at V came to 4 bases and at J to 4 bases, leaving 9 bases not matched to a gene. The germline V gene encodes CDR1 SGHRS and CDR2 YFSETQ. CDR3 loop: CASSPSGQGVYNEQFF. The DNA of the CDR3 is TGCGCCAGCAGCCCCTCGGGACAGGGTGTTTACAATGAGCAGTTCTTC.

This clonotype was seen just once. The chain employs TRBV7-2 and TRBJ2-5; D perhaps matches TRBD1 (6 bases). V was pared by 5 bases and J by 4 bases, with 17 bases between. Germline V gene data show CDR1 as SGHTA and CDR2 as FQGNSA. The CDR3 runs to 15 residues. The CDR3 loop reads CASSRETGSPETQYF. DNA of the CDR3: TGTGCCAGCAGCAGGGAAACAGGGTCCCCAGAGACCCAGTACTTC.

The sample holds many counts of this clonotype. This rearrangement joins TRBV7-9 to TRBJ2-3, with a possible D match to TRBD2 (6 bases). Deletions cut 0 bases from V and 6 bases from J, with 16 bases between. Germline CDR1 and CDR2: SEHNR and FQNEAQ (reference sequence). This CDR3 has 16 amino acids. CDR3 sequence reads: CASSLALRLEKDTQYF. The CDR3 nucleotides are TGTGCCAGCAGCTTAGCGCTGAGACTAGAGAAGGATACGCAGTATTTT.

About this clonotype itself: Just one base apart from a much larger clone, this may be a read error. The genes are TRBV20-1 and TRBJ1-5; no clear D. The CDR3 has 12 residues. V lost 1 base and J lost 3, with 4 bases in between. CDR1 and CDR2 from the germline V gene are DFQATT and SNEGSKA (reference sequence). The CDR3 DNA reads as TGCAGTGCTAGAGTTCCCAATCAGCCCCAGCATTTT. It specifies CSARVPNQPQHF.

This clonotype was recorded at least ten times. The chain couples TRBV29-1 to TRBJ2-3; D call uncertain. This CDR3 spans 13 amino acids. CDR1 SQVTM and CDR2 ANQGSEA come from the germline V gene. V gave up 4 bases and J gave up 6 bases, with 14 bases separating them. The CDR3 bases are TGCAGCGTTGTACTTCCCGAGGCGGATACGCAGTATTTT. Translating gives CSVVLPEADTQYF.

This clonotype was detected ten times or more. This chain joins TRBV3-1 and TRBJ1-2, with a weak D call TRBD1 (6 bases). Germline V gene sequence: CDR1 LGHDT, CDR2 YNNKEL (reference sequence). There are 12 residues in the CDR3. V lost 3 bases and J 6 bases, leaving 8 bases between the germline ends. The CDR3 DNA is TGTGCCAGCAGCCACACAGGGAATGGCTACACCTTC. Protein: CASSHTGNGYTF.

This clonotype has just a few counts. This may stem from a read error, because a much larger clone lies one nucleotide away. The CDR3 nucleotides are TGTGTCAGCAGTCGACTACAGCTGAACACTGAAGCTTTCTTT. This encodes CVSSRLQLNTEAFF. V is TRBV12-3 or TRBV12-4 and J is TRBJ1-1; D not resolved. This CDR3 is 14 amino acids long.

This chain links TRBV6-1 with TRBJ1-2; tentative D call: TRBD1 (5 bases). Germline V gene sequence: CDR1 MNHNS, CDR2 SASEGT. CDR3 size: 14 residues. V dropped 6 bases and J dropped 4 bases, with 15 bases sitting between them. As DNA, the CDR3 is TGTGCCAGCAGCCCCTCTGGGACGGGCTATGGCTACACCTTC. Translated: CASSPSGTGYGYTF.

This clonotype was observed many times. The chain joins TRBV11-2 to TRBJ2-2; 12 bases line up with TRBD2. Losses at the gene ends were 3 bases for V and 3 bases for J; bases not matched to a gene: 5. CDR1 SGHAT and CDR2 FQNNGV come from the germline V gene. The CDR3 loop spans 17 amino acids. The chain's CDR3 is CASSLRLAGEYTGELFF. The CDR3 DNA follows: TGTGCCAGCAGCTTGAGACTAGCGGGGGAATACACCGGGGAGCTGTTTTTT.